A selection of T cell receptor beta chains follows, all from one sample in a study of T cell changes during pregnancy in multiple sclerosis. The assay was immunoSEQ multiplex PCR, and TCRdb's table has in-frame clones only and misses some. This table holds about 46,000 clones, over 90% found once. The input for sequencing was peripheral blood, taken in the third trimester of pregnancy. The receptors stem from a female donor with multiple sclerosis, enrolled in a pregnancy study. Each CDR3 is given with its conserved first and last residue. Some rows mark clone size as missing; the rest say once, few, many or name a class of expanded clone.

cdr3_length | j_call | v_call | clone_size | cdr3_aa
15 | TRBJ2-1 | TRBV29-1 | NA | CSVEGTSGPYNEQFF
14 | TRBJ2-1 | TRBV7-9 | NA | CASSPGLDYNEQFF
15 | TRBJ1-3 | TRBV16 | NA | CASSQAGGSGNTIYF
14 | TRBJ1-2 | TRBV28 | NA | CASNYLTGYYGYTF
15 | TRBJ2-7 | TRBV4-3 | NA | CASSRLLAGGDEQYF
15 | TRBJ2-3 | TRBV27 | NA | CASSHPGLGADTQYF
15 | TRBJ2-7 | TRBV4-3 | NA | CASSSTSGLLYEQYF
15 | TRBJ2-2 | TRBV28 | NA | CASSLAGGQGGELFF
11 | TRBJ1-2 | TRBV28 | NA | CASSRLDGYTF
16 | TRBJ2-1 | TRBV4-3 | NA | CASSQDGAGPYNEQFF
13 | TRBJ1-5 | TRBV11-2 | NA | CASSLGLGQPQHF
14 | TRBJ2-1 | TRBV10-3 | NA | CAISDPSGSNEQFF
13 | TRBJ2-1 | TRBV6-5 | NA | CASSAIQGLDMVF
14 | TRBJ2-2 | TRBV6-6 | NA | CASRAGANTGELFF
14 | TRBJ2-7 | TRBV7-2 | NA | CASSFSGSSSEQYF
14 | TRBJ2-1 | TRBV19 | NA | CASSATGSKNEQFF
14 | TRBJ2-1 | TRBV18 | once | CASSLTSGTDEQFF
12 | TRBJ2-7 | TRBV29-1 | NA | CSAGAGSYEQYF
16 | TRBJ1-5 | TRBV9 | NA | CASSPHAGVGNQPQHF
16 | TRBJ2-7 | TRBV27 | NA | CASSFSGLAASYEQYF
13 | TRBJ2-3 | TRBV27 | NA | CASSLIVADTQYF
14 | TRBJ2-3 | TRBV9 | NA | CASSVDRSTDTQYF
13 | TRBJ1-1 | TRBV2 | NA | CASSYLAGTEAFF
13 | TRBJ2-5 | TRBV28 | NA | CASSTGVRETQYF
17 | TRBJ2-2 | TRBV11-2 | NA | CASSSPSLEVATGELFF
14 | TRBJ2-2 | TRBV28 | NA | CASSQLAGTGELFF
15 | TRBJ2-5 | TRBV7-9 | NA | CASSQGQGMLETQYF
14 | TRBJ2-3 | TRBV28 | NA | CASSFLSGTDTQYF
17 | TRBJ1-5 | TRBV9 | NA | CASSVGEGQWGNQPQHF
17 | TRBJ1-5 | TRBV6-4 | NA | CASSVWSDRGDNQPQHF
15 | TRBJ2-1 | TRBV5-1 | NA | CASSYAGRGWDEQFF
15 | TRBJ1-3 | TRBV13 | NA | CASSLEQGPGNTIYF